One sample yielded the 21 T cell receptor beta chains listed below, sequenced in a study of T cell clonality in common variable immunodeficiency. TCRdb's copy holds only in-frame clones and misses some; the assay was immunoSEQ multiplex PCR. The specimen has approximately 44,000 clones, none found just once. The sample taken for sequencing was peripheral blood mononuclear cells. The receptors come from a person aged 18 to 70 in good health.

This clone was picked up many times. The CDR3 end falls 3 residues outside the read, so it is completed with the germline J gene. The gene calls are TRBV6-1 and TRBJ2-7; D is uncertain. The CDR3 loop spans 13 amino acids. The ends were cut back, 1 base at V and 3 bases at J, with 7 bases in the middle. Per the germline V gene, CDR1 is MNHNS and CDR2 is SASEGT. CDR3 DNA, as far as it was read: TGTGCCAGCAGTGAAGGGGCCAACTACGAG. This codes for CASSEGANYE. The full CDR3 protein reads CASSEGANYEQYF.

This clone was detected only a few times. The CDR3 end falls 3 residues outside the read, so it is completed with the germline J gene. The gene calls are TRBV11-3 and TRBJ2-1; 10 bases align to TRBD2. Losses at the gene ends were 3 bases for V and 6 bases for J; bases not matched to a gene: 5. In germline, CDR1 is SGHNT, CDR2 YENEEA. This CDR3 has 15 amino acids. Incomplete CDR3 DNA: TGTGCCAGCAGCTTGGGGAGCGGGGGGGCCAATGAG. Its protein is CASSLGSGGANE. The entire CDR3 sequence reads CASSLGSGGANEQFF.

The table lists this clone with many counts. From the germline J gene comes the end of the CDR3, since the read stops 3 residues before it. This chain links TRBV9 with TRBJ1-2; tentatively, D is TRBD1 (6 bases). Deletions cut 0 bases from V and 2 bases from J, with 8 bases between. CDR3 length: 14 residues. CDR1 and CDR2 (germline): SGDLS, YYNGEE. CDR3 loop: CASSVVGGNYGYTF. The sequenced CDR3 bases are TGTGCCAGCAGCGTAGTTGGGGGCAACTATGGC. Full variable domain (outside the CDR3, taken from reference TRBV9 and TRBJ1-2): DSGVTQTPKHLITATGQRVTLRCSPRSGDLSVYWYQQSLDQGLQFLIQYYNGEERAKGNILERFSAQQFPDLHSELNLSSLELGDSALYFCASSVVGGNYGYTFGSGTRLTVV.

This clone was counted at least ten times. The read halts 3 residues ahead of the CDR3 end, with the missing end drawn from the germline J gene. V is TRBV20-1 and J is TRBJ2-5; 10 bases are shared with TRBD2. The CDR3 has 16 residues. V dropped 2 bases and J dropped 2; count of bases not matched to a gene: 8. Per the germline V gene, CDR1 is DFQATT and CDR2 is SNEGSKA (reference sequence). The part of the CDR3 DNA that was read is TGCAGTGCTAGACCACCACTAGCGGGATTACAAGAGACC. Amino acid sequence: CSARPPLAGLQET. The full CDR3 sequence reads CSARPPLAGLQETQYF.

This clone was seen a handful of times. The read ends 3 residues early relative to the CDR3; the germline J gene fills the gap. The chain recombines TRBV6-4 with TRBJ2-2; tentatively, D is TRBD2 (6 bases). In germline, CDR1 is MRHNA, CDR2 SNTAGT. The ends were cut back, 0 bases at V and 6 bases at J, with 8 bases in the middle. The CDR3 has 14 amino acids. The DNA read from the CDR3 is TGTGCCAGCAGTGACTCAGGCGGGGCCGGGGAG. Translating gives CASSDSGGAGE. The full-length CDR3 reads as CASSDSGGAGELFF.

This clone has a count of ten or more. The read gets to within 3 residues of the CDR3 end, and the germline J gene fills in the rest. This chain joins TRBV19 and TRBJ2-2; 7 positions match TRBD1. Germline CDR1 LNHDA, CDR2 SQIVND (reference sequence). Trimming at V came to 9 bases and at J to 6 bases, leaving 10 bases not matched to a gene. The CDR3 sequence is 14 residues long. The CDR3 loop reads CASQTGWRSGELFF. CDR3 DNA, as far as it was read: TGTGCCAGCCAGACAGGGTGGCGTTCCGGGGAG.

Many counts were recorded for this clone. The DNA ends 3 residues before the CDR3 does, and the rest of the CDR3 is filled in from the germline J gene. The genes are TRBV29-1 and TRBJ1-2; perhaps TRBD1 as D (5 bases). The germline gives CDR1 SQVTM, CDR2 ANQGSEA. Trimming removed 3 bases at V and 5 bases at J, with 10 bases between. The CDR3 is made up of 12 amino acids. The CDR3 sequence is CSVEQGGYGYTF. The CDR3 DNA, read in part, is TGCAGCGTTGAGCAGGGTGGGTATGGC.

In this sample, this clone turned up many times. The read gets to within 3 residues of the CDR3 end, and the germline J gene fills in the rest. The rearrangement links TRBV5-4 to TRBJ1-1; TRBD1 agrees at 8 bases. The ends lost 5 bases at V and 1 base at J; junction bases unmatched: 4. This CDR3 has 14 amino acids. Germline CDR1 and CDR2: SGHNT and YYREEE (reference sequence). CDR3 DNA, as far as it was read: TGTGCCAGCAGTTGGGGGACAGGGAACACTGAA. It is translated as CASSWGTGNTE. The full CDR3 protein is CASSWGTGNTEAFF.

This clone was counted many times. The sequenced fragment ends 3 residues before the CDR3 boundary, so the rest is inferred from the germline J gene. The V and J genes are TRBV10-3 and TRBJ1-3; D is perhaps TRBD1 (5 bases). The CDR3 consists of 16 residues. CDR1 ENHRY and CDR2 SYGVKD come from the germline V gene. Trimming cost V 0 bases and J 0 bases, with 9 bases left between them. Incomplete CDR3 DNA: TGTGCCATCAGTGAGTCGGGGCGTCGCTCTGGAAACACC. Protein: CAISESGRRSGNT. From start to end, the CDR3 is CAISESGRRSGNTIYF.

The table lists this clone with many counts. Read coverage stops 3 residues before the CDR3 terminus; the germline J gene supplies the remainder. The chain uses TRBV7-9 and TRBJ1-2; no reliable D call. The germline V gene encodes CDR1 SEHNR and CDR2 FQNEAQ (reference sequence). The CDR3 sequence is 12 residues long. The CDR3 loop reads CASSPSDTGYTF. Incomplete CDR3 DNA: TGTGCCAGCAGCCCGTCAGACACGGGC. Looking up the rest from reference TRBV7-9 and TRBJ1-2 gives the full variable domain: DTGVSQNPRHKITKRGQNVTFRCDPISEHNRLYWYRQTLGQGPEFLTYFQNEAQLEKSRLLSDRFSAERPKGSFSTLEIQRTEQGDSAMYLCASSPSDTGYTFGSGTRLTVV.

This clone showed up many times. The read finishes 3 residues shy of the CDR3 end, and the germline J gene is used to complete it. The V call is TRBV5-1, the J call TRBJ2-2; D uncertain. V was shortened by 2 bases and J by 4 bases, with 9 bases between the two germline ends. CDR1 and CDR2 from the germline V gene are SGHRS and YFSETQ. The CDR3 loop spans 14 amino acids. Partial CDR3 DNA: TGCGCCAGCAGCTTAGGCACCTCCACCGGGGAG. It yields the protein CASSLGTSTGE. The CDR3, in full, reads CASSLGTSTGELFF.

The sample holds many counts of this clone. The read ends 3 residues early relative to the CDR3; the germline J gene fills the gap. The chain has TRBV6-2 or TRBV6-3 and TRBJ2-7; tentative D call: TRBD1 (5 bases). Trimming cost V 7 bases and J 6 bases, with 19 bases left between them. The germline V gene encodes CDR1 MNHEY and CDR2 SVGEGT. The CDR3 is 14 residues long. The CDR3 bases that were read are TGTGCCAGCACAGAGGACAAGGCATCCGCCGAG. It yields the protein CASTEDKASAE. The CDR3 reads in full as CASTEDKASAEQYF.

The sample holds many counts of this clone. Read sequence stops 3 residues before the CDR3 end, and the germline J gene provides the missing end. This rearrangement joins TRBV6-1 to TRBJ1-4; D might be TRBD1 (5 bases). V shed 4 bases and J shed 7 bases, with 16 bases lying between them. Germline V gene lookup returns CDR1 MNHNS and CDR2 SASEGT. The CDR3 totals 15 residues. The CDR3 loop is CASSAWRGASEKLFF. The CDR3 bases that were read are TGTGCCAGCAGTGCCTGGCGAGGGGCCAGTGAAAAA.

This clone has a count of ten or more. The CDR3 extends 3 residues past the end of the read, so its final part is completed from the germline J gene. The gene calls are TRBV5-1 and TRBJ1-1, with D uncertain. V was shortened by 2 bases and J by 5 bases, with 10 bases between the two germline ends. Germline V CDR1 and CDR2: SGHRS, YFSETQ. The CDR3 totals 13 residues. The sequenced CDR3 bases are TGCGCCAGCAGCTTCCCGACGGGGACTGAA. Amino acids: CASSFPTGTE. The full CDR3 protein is CASSFPTGTEAFF.

This clone was seen only a few times. The read comes to an end 3 residues before the CDR3 does, leaving the germline J gene to fill in the end. J is TRBJ2-3 and V is TRBV5-1; TRBD1 matches at 10 bases. Germline CDR1 is SGHRS and CDR2 is YFSETQ. V was pared by 4 bases and J by 3 bases, with 5 bases of the junction left unmatched. CDR3 length equals 15 residues. The CDR3 DNA, read in part, is TGCGCCAGCAGCGCTCGGGACAGGGGAACAGATACG. Its translation is CASSARDRGTDT. The complete CDR3 reads CASSARDRGTDTQYF.

This clone was found many times. The read falls 3 residues short of the CDR3 end, and the missing part is taken from the germline J gene. This chain connects TRBV19 to TRBJ2-1; 10 positions match TRBD2. Germline lookup yields CDR1 LNHDA and CDR2 SQIVND (reference sequence). There are 15 residues in the CDR3. Trimming cost V 6 bases and J 3 bases; bases outside gene matches: 5. The sequenced part of the CDR3 DNA is TGTGCCAGTAGCCATAGCGGGGGGCGCTACAATGAG. Translation: CASSHSGGRYNE. The complete CDR3 protein is CASSHSGGRYNEQFF.

Many counts were recorded for this clone. The read terminates 3 residues ahead of where the CDR3 ends, so the germline J gene completes it. This chain links TRBV5-4 with TRBJ2-2; 8 bases map to TRBD2. The trim removed 5 bases at V and 4 bases at J, leaving 4 bases unmatched. The CDR3 loop spans 14 amino acids. Germline V gives CDR1 SGHNT, CDR2 YYREEE (reference sequence). The DNA read from the CDR3 is TGTGCCAGCAGGAGACTAGCGACCACCGGGGAG. Encoded protein: CASRRLATTGE. Given in full, the CDR3 is CASRRLATTGELFF.

This clone has at least ten counts. The read comes to an end 3 residues before the CDR3 does, leaving the germline J gene to fill in the end. The chain joins TRBV18 to TRBJ2-2; the match to TRBD2 covers 9 bases. The trim removed 3 bases at V and 6 bases at J, leaving 8 bases unmatched. CDR1 and CDR2 (germline): KGHSH, LQKENI. CDR3 length: 16 amino acids. CDR3 in amino acids: CASSPQGTSWAGELFF. The CDR3 bases that were read are TGTGCCAGCTCACCCCAAGGGACTAGCTGGGCCGGGGAG.

This clone was picked up many times. This CDR3 reads CASSPGQENYGYTF. CDR3 DNA, as far as it was read: TGTGCCAGCTCACCCGGACAGGAGAACTATGGC. V usage is TRBV18 and J usage is TRBJ1-2, with 7 bases lining up with TRBD1. The read halts 3 residues ahead of the CDR3 end, with the missing end drawn from the germline J gene. CDR1 and CDR2 from the germline V gene are KGHSH and LQKENI. Trimming removed 3 bases from V and 2 bases from J; junction bases left unmatched: 3. This CDR3 has 14 residues.

This clone showed up many times. The read ends 3 residues shy of where the CDR3 ends; the end is completed using the germline J gene. The chain recombines TRBV20-1 with TRBJ2-5, with a weak D call TRBD1 (6 bases). Germline V gene lookup returns CDR1 DFQATT and CDR2 SNEGSKA (reference sequence). V was shortened by 0 bases and J by 4 bases, with 15 bases between the two germline ends. The CDR3 consists of 15 residues. Here the CDR3 reads CSAREQLGAGETQYF. Partial CDR3 DNA: TGCAGTGCTAGAGAGCAGTTGGGGGCAGGAGAGACC.

This clone was observed at least ten times. The missing CDR3 end, 3 residues past where the read stops, is filled in from the germline J gene. The chain employs TRBV10-3 and TRBJ2-7; TRBD1 aligns across 11 bases. Germline CDR1 reads ENHRY; CDR2 reads SYGVKD. Losses at the gene ends were 7 bases for V and 3 bases for J; bases not matched to a gene: 11. The length of the CDR3 is 16 residues. Here the CDR3 reads CAITRGAGQGDYEQYF. The part of the CDR3 DNA that was read is TGTGCCATCACCCGCGGCGCGGGACAGGGGGACTACGAG.